This T cell receptor beta chain was identified in a study of ipilimumab plus nivolumab after autologous stem cell transplantation (dated by TCRdb to the early 2020s). As for the study more broadly: The median number of doses that trial patients received was a few for ipilimumab and 8 for nivolumab. Primary refractory and relapsed disease were included in the DLBCL cohort, with 18-month progression-free survival of around 86% and 29%, respectively. Patients in the trial were undergoing autologous transplant and had high-risk diffuse large B cell lymphoma, mature T cell lymphoma, or multiple myeloma. Around 40 patients made up the trial's intent-to-treat population.

Broader findings and caveats from the paper: The authors concluded that, as post-transplant consolidation, combined checkpoint inhibition appeared tolerable. According to the authors, a biologic rationale for studying the approach further came from T cell receptor repertoire, regulatory T cell phenotype and gut microbiota profiles.

On this clone itself: The specificity of this receptor is unknown. Nothing much larger sits one base from this clone, and base qualities are not available.

Library construction relied on the immunoSEQ multiplex PCR assay. Here the immuneACCESS table is served through TCRdb, limited to in-frame sequences with V and J called. Missing clones are a known gap in these copies; in checked studies unresolved V genes cover under half, and the rest lacks a known reason. The sample table contains over 15,000 clones; only one count was recorded for roughly 84% of them. Clones ranked in the top ten supply roughly 35% of the sample. Starting 14 to 28 days after the autologous transplant, patients began checkpoint therapy, which included ipilimumab at 1 mg/kg intravenously on day 1 of selected weeks. The nivolumab dose was 3 mg/kg intravenously, delivered on day 1 of weeks 1, 4, 7, 10, and every two weeks through week 26. This was a Phase Ib clinical trial that tested ipilimumab plus nivolumab, given as combined checkpoint inhibition, for consolidation following autologous stem cell transplantation.

The CDR3 spans 14 residues, from the cysteine through the phenylalanine. Only the CDR3 part of the read is kept: 42 bases, read in frame from the first base. CDR1 and CDR2 are drawn from the germline V gene (reference sequence): GTSNPN, SVGIG. V is clipped by 1 base and J by 5 bases, and the sequence between their germline boundaries is 11 bases long. The sample in question was PBMCs, obtained in a trial of ipilimumab plus nivolumab as post-transplant consolidation. The chain is encoded by TRBV30 joined to TRBJ2-2, with TRBD1 tentatively as D gene (6 bases match). The sequence was collected from a male donor with diffuse large B-cell lymphoma. The CDR3: CAWSGRGGTGELFF. The DNA sequence follows: TGTGCCTGGAGTGGTAGAGGGGGAACCGGGGAGCTGTTTTTT.